This TCR beta chain originates from a study of somatic mutations in cytotoxic T cells in rheumatoid arthritis (dated by TCRdb to about 2017). For the wider study: Patient peripheral blood (roughly 32 ml EDTA) was drawn right after diagnosis and before any treatment started. Sorted V beta1+ cells also underwent TCRB sequencing, and some V beta antibody-stained T-cell populations were flow-sorted at nearly 100% purity on a FACSAria II or Sony SH800. A total of some 68 rheumatoid arthritis patients and more than 15 healthy controls underwent TCRB deep sequencing. Median age was essentially the same in the patient group and the control group. To characterize clonality, the study used TCRB deep sequencing while asking whether somatic mutations are carried by expanded CD8+ T-cell clones in newly diagnosed, untreated rheumatoid arthritis.

Positive magnetic bead selection on an AutoMACS was used to isolate CD4+ and CD8+ cells, with flow cytometry used to check purity. Initial screening for clonal expansions relied on flow cytometry with a TCR V beta antibody panel, after which sorted CD8+ fractions underwent TCRB deep sequencing for characterization. Peripheral blood mononuclear cells were isolated by Ficoll-Paque PLUS density gradient separation. DNA from CD4-enriched, CD8-enriched or PBMC samples was extracted using Nucleospin Tissue or Tissue XS kits and then quantified on a Qubit 2.0 fluorometer. Overall study results and their limits: Rheumatoid arthritis patients and age-matched healthy controls did not significantly differ in CD8+ T-cell clonality. The largest CD8+ clone made up more than 20% of CD8+ cells in about an eighth of the roughly 60 patients, and blood and synovial fluid shared several identical CD8+ TCRB sequences. The antigen targets of the expanded CD8+ clones were unknown, and absence from virus-specific databases did not rule out viral specificity. An increase of CD8+ clonality with age was seen in patients (Spearman r ~ 0.51) but not in healthy controls. The slight TRBV07 underrepresentation in patients was not adjusted for multiple comparisons.

Sequencing of TCRB CDR3 was done on genomic DNA with the immunoSEQ assay. The original methods were these. Only a few patient CD8+ clones larger than 1% matched published virus-specific TCRB sequences when compared against them. Only productive TCRB rearrangements were included in the analyses. A clone was defined by a unique TCRB CDR3 sequence, and clonality was computed as a productive clonality index based on Shannon entropy. Repertoire overlap for a pair of samples was computed from each clone's template counts relative to total templates per sample. V-gene usage measured by flow cytometry correlated with TCRB sequencing V-gene usage, with a Spearman r of 0.6 to 0.75. The immuneACCESS repertoire file appears here via TCRdb, limited to in-frame rearrangements. These files lack a portion of the clones; in checked studies, under half of the deficit traces to unresolved V genes, and the cause of the others is not known. The V and J calls and clone size come from that table; D and trimming were worked out from the DNA. This sample comprises about 20,000 clones, around 86% of them detected only once. The ten largest make up 13% to 15% of the sample.

Details on this clone: Its specific antigen is unknown. No per-base quality is available; no much larger clone lies one base away.

The CDR1 and CDR2 encoded by the germline V gene are MNHNS and SASEGT. The CDR3 runs 15 residues from the cysteine to the phenylalanine. Only CDR3 DNA remains: 45 bases, in frame from the first base. The V end gives up 0 bases and the J end 5 bases, leaving 2 bases in the junction not matched to a gene. This TCR derives from an adult with rheumatoid arthritis. The sample comprised CD8+ T cells sorted from blood. The sequence links TRBV6-1 to TRBJ1-4, with TRBD1 matching 8 junction bases. The DNA reads TGTGCCAGCAGTGAAGCAACAGGGGGGAATGAAAAACTGTTTTTT. The resulting protein is CASSEATGGNEKLFF.